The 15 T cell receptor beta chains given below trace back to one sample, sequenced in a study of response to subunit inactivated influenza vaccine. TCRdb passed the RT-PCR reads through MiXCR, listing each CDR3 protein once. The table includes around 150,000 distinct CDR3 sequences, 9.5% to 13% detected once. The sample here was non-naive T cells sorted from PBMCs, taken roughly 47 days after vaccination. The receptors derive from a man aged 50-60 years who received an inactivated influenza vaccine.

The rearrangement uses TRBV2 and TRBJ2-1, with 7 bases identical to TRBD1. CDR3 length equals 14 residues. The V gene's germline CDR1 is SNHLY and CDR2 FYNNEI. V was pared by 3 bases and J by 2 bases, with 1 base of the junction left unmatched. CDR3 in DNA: TGTGCCAGCAGTGACCAGGGGGCCTACAATGAGCAGTTCTTC. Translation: CASSDQGAYNEQFF.

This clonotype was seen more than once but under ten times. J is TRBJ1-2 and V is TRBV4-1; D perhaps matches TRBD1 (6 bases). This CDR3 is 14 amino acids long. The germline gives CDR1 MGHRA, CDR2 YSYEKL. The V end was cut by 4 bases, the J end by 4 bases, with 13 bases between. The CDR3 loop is CASSRAGESYGYTF. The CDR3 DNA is TGCGCCAGCAGCCGGGCAGGGGAGAGCTATGGCTACACCTTC.

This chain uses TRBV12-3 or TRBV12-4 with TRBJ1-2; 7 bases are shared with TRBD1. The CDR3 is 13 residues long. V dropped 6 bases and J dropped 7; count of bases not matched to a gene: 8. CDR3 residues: CASSPQGRAGYTF. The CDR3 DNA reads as TGTGCCAGCAGCCCACAGGGGAGGGCTGGCTACACCTTC.

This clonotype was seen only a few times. CDR3 nucleotides: TGTGCCAGCAGCCTAGACAGGGGACTCGGGACCCAGTACTTC. This sequence encodes CASSLDRGLGTQYF. This chain links TRBV12-3 or TRBV12-4 with TRBJ2-5, with 8 bases aligning to TRBD1. The CDR3 is 14 amino acids. The J segment lost 7 bases and the V segment lost 6 bases, leaving 10 bases of the junction unmatched.

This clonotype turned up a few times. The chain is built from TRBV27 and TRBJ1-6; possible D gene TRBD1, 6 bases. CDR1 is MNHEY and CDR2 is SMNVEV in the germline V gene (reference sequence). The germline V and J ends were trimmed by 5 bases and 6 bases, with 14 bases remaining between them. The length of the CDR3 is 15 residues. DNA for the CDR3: TGTGCCAGCAGTCAGACGACAGGAACTAATTCACCCCTCCACTTT. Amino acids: CASSQTTGTNSPLHF.

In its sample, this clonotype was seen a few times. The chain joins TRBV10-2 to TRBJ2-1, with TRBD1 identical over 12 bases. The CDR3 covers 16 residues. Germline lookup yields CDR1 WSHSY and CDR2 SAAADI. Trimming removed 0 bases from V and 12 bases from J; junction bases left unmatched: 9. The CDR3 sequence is CASSESGDRGLGRQFF. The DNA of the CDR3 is TGCGCCAGCAGTGAGTCGGGGGACAGGGGGCTTGGAAGGCAGTTCTTC.

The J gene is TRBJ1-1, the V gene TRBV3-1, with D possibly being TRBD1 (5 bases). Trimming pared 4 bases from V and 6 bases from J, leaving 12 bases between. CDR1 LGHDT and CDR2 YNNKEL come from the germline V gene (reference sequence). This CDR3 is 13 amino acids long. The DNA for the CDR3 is TGTGCCAGCAGCCCCGGAGGGGTCGCTGAAGCTTTCTTT. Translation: CASSPGGVAEAFF.

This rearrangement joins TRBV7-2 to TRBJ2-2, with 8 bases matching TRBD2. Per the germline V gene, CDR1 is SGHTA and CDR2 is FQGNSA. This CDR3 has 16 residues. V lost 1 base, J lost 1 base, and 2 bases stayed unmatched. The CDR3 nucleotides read TGTGCCAGCAGCTTAGTAGCGGGGATGAACACCGGGGAGCTGTTTTTT. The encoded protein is CASSLVAGMNTGELFF.

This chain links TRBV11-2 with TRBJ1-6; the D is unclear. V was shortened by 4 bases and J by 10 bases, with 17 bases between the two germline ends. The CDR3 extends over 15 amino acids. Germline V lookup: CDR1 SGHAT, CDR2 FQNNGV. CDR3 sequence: CASSSAGNPRSPLHF. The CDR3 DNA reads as TGTGCCAGCAGCTCTGCGGGTAACCCTAGGTCACCCCTCCACTTT.

Here the CDR3 DNA reads TGTGCCAGCAGCCACATACTAGCGGGGGGGCCCTCTGGGGCCAACGTCCTGACTTTC. Translated, it gives CASSHILAGGPSGANVLTF. The V and J genes are TRBV4-2 and TRBJ2-6; TRBD2 matches at 13 bases. V was pared by 3 bases and J by 0 bases, with 5 bases of the junction left unmatched. This CDR3 region has 19 residues. Germline CDR1 reads LGHNA; CDR2 reads YNFKEQ.

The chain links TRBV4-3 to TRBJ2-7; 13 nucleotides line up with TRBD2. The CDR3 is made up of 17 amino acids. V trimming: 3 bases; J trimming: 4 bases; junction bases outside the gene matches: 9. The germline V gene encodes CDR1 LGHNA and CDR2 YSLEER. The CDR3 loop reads CASSQNLWGLAGYEQYF. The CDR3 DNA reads TGCGCCAGCAGCCAGAACCTTTGGGGACTAGCGGGATACGAGCAGTACTTC.

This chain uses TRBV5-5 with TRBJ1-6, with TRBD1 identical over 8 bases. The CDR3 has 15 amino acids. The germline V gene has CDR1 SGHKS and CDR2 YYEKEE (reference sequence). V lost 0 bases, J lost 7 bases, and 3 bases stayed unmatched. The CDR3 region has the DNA TGTGCCAGCAGCTTGGTAGGGACAGGCAATTCACCCCTCCACTTT. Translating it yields CASSLVGTGNSPLHF.

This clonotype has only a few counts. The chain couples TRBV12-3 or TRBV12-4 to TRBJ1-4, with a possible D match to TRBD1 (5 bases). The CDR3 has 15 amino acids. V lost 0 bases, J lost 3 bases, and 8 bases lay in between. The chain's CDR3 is CASSLADTPNEKLFF. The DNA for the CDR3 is TGTGCCAGCAGTTTAGCGGACACCCCTAATGAAAAACTGTTTTTT.

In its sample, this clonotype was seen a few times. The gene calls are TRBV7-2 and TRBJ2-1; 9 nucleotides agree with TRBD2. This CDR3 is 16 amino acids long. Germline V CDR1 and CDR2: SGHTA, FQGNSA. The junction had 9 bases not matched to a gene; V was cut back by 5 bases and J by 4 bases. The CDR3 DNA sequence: TGTGCCAGCAGCCCCCGGGGTAGCGGGGGATACAATGAGCAGTTCTTC. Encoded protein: CASSPRGSGGYNEQFF.

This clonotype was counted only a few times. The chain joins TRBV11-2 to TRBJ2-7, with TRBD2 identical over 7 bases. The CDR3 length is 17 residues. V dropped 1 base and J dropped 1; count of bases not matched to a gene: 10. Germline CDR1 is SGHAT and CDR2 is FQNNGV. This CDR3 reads CASSLGAFGGGSYEQYF. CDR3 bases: TGTGCCAGCAGCTTAGGGGCTTTTGGGGGGGGATCCTACGAGCAGTACTTC. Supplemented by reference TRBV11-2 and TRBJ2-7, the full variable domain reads EAGVAQSPRYKIIEKRQSVAFWCNPISGHATLYWYQQILGQGPKLLIQFQNNGVVDDSQLPKDRFSAERLKGVDSTLKIQPAKLEDSAVYLCASSLGAFGGGSYEQYFGPGTRLTVT.